This T cell receptor beta chain is from a study of cytomegalovirus exposure and HLA in healthy donors (dated by TCRdb to 2015 to 2018). As for the study more broadly: According to an earlier analysis of several hundred of the donors, some 170 million T cells yielded roughly 110 million unique TCR beta sequences and roughly 280 Gb of sequence data. Several DR-DQ haplotypes were treated as single units for association and clustering because of strong linkage in the cohort. The study aimed to test whether cataloging public T cell receptors could reveal signatures of past pathogen exposure. HLA typing included class I and class II loci at four-digit resolution. A later genetic analysis took genome-wide SNP genotypes for about 65% of the roughly 670 donors and used that subset as a discovery cohort. All discovery cohort repertoires had been generated on a single sequencing platform. Rather than using new phenotypic data, the later analysis identified candidate immune exposures from TCR beta sequences and from how often those sequences occurred across donors. Typing coverage varied by locus: roughly 629-640 donors for A, B, C, DRB1 and DQB1; roughly 500 for DQA1; about 600 for DPA1; 400 to 480 for DPB1. Around 330 gigabases of sequencing data and approximately 92 million unique TCR sequences made up an early release that covered approximately 650 HLA-typed donors. A later analysis re-analyzed previously published TCR beta repertoires from several hundred donors and added high-resolution HLA genotyping to study TCR occurrence patterns. On average, roughly 250,000 unique TCR beta nucleotide sequences were sequenced per donor among 398 genotyped donors of the cohort, with roughly 18% of those sequences being non-productive. Along with the approximately 620-subject first cohort, a separate validation cohort of 120 different subjects was used. Alongside the repertoire data, information on donor age, sex, ethnicity and CMV serostatus was compiled. To decide whether each TCR beta V gene segment behaved as functional or pseudogenic, an earlier analysis of fewer than 750 of the donors relied on high-throughput TCR beta sequencing. The genetic ancestry cluster associated with self-reported Caucasian donors included about four fifths of the roughly 400 genotyped donors. The study combined high-throughput TCR immunosequencing, statistical association of individual TCRs with disease status, and machine learning to predict cytomegalovirus infection status. The study profiled the T cell repertoires of more than 500 subjects by immunosequencing and related them to cytomegalovirus serostatus.

Broad study findings and their caveats: A further reported finding was that TCR beta sequences accurately predicted the HLA-A and HLA-B alleles for most subjects in the first cohort. Linkage disequilibrium might explain the correlated functional status among segregating V segments, but an unknown experimental factor could not be ruled out. An earlier analysis of approximately 570 of the donors showed that most TCR beta V segments appeared in productive rearrangements either about 87% or about 30% of the time, which broadly matched IMGT annotations. A later genetic analysis associated a missense DCLRE1C variant with V-gene and J-gene trimming of TCR beta chains, and an independent cohort replicated the association. When HLA alleles, especially DR and DQ, strongly co-occurred, TCR associations were difficult to assign to individual alleles. While some public TCRs were present in many individuals, most TCR sequences turned up only very rarely across donors. Presence/absence analyses assumed roughly uniform sequencing depth across donors, an assumption that may not hold. Cytomegalovirus status was reported to be diagnosed by the classifier with high specificity and sensitivity in both the original and validation cohorts. In vitro tests confirmed that a few of the cytomegalovirus-associated TCR beta chains recognize cytomegalovirus antigens. HLA typing was unavailable for some donors at each locus, so association tests used only the typed subset. The earlier analysis of some 540 of the donors excluded 15 to 20 rarely observed V segments, including chromosome 9 orphons, because counts were too low. Only TCR beta chains were sequenced in this cohort, and the absence of alpha or paired-chain data limited detectable features. According to a later genetic analysis, donors in an Asian-associated ancestry cluster had fewer N-insertions in productive TCRs than the roughly 670-donor mean. CMV serostatus was the only immune exposure information available for the cohort. According to the authors, the approach could potentially be generalized to other disease states and immunological phenotypes. In a later analysis, TCR association rates were found to vary across HLA loci, with the most associated TCRs seen for DRB1 alleles and the fewest for HLA-C alleles. In a later analysis, more than 15,000 TCR beta sequences were associated with specific HLA alleles at a false discovery rate of 0.05. Some IMGT-functional V segments, including TRBV6-2 and TRBV6-3, could not be told apart with the 87-base-pair reads, so those segments were excluded. A cluster of highly shared sequence variants was judged likely to be a technical artifact of the sequencing pipeline. In a later analysis, several top co-occurrence clusters were reported to appear linked to parvovirus B19, influenza, CMV and Epstein-Barr virus. In a later analysis, HLA-associated TCR beta chains showed more clonal expansion and lower generation probabilities than non-associated chains that were equally common. In a later analysis, most CMV-associated TCR beta chains were found to appear HLA-restricted, with HLA associations seemingly driven largely by CMV exposure. The study gave a list of 150 to 200 TCR beta chains associated with cytomegalovirus.

The germline V end is reduced by 2 bases and the J end by 12 bases; junction bases left unmatched: 5. CDR1 LGHNT and CDR2 FRNRAP were looked up in the germline V gene. CDR3 length: 12 amino acids, cysteine to phenylalanine. Only CDR3 DNA remains: 36 bases, in frame from the first base. The cohort comprised around 700 healthy bone marrow donors. All cohort members were sampled while nominally healthy, although unrecorded immune exposures were likely present. The donor was CMV seronegative and belonged to the group of 352 seronegative cohort members. A peripheral blood sample was provided by each donor, and peripheral blood mononuclear cells were used for TCR beta sequencing. Genomic DNA extraction from the blood cell samples was performed with the Qiagen DNeasy Blood Extraction Kit. The method was the immunoSEQ multiplex PCR assay. The multiplex PCR relied on a mix of 60 forward primers for TCR Vbeta segments and 13 reverse primers for TCR Jbeta segments. A multiplex PCR assay on genomic DNA amplified the CDR3 region of rearranged TCR beta genes. The Illumina HiSeq System was used to sequence the amplified TCR beta libraries as 87-base-pair reads. Concerning the study's data processing: A later analysis counted about 82 million unique TCR beta chains across the 670 or so repertoires, and around 12 million of these chains were shared by at least two donors. A nearest-neighbor algorithm error-corrected the raw reads and collapsed the reads into unique sequences, merging closely related sequences to remove PCR and sequencing errors. V, D and J gene segments were assigned by aligning CDR3 sequences to IMGT reference sequences. For a sequence to be retained, a match of at least six nucleotides was required to both a V gene segment and a J gene segment. Rearrangements were called productive when the CDR3 lacked stop codons and stayed in frame with V and J; all others were non-productive. CDR3 was defined according to IMGT convention as the region running from the second conserved V-encoded cysteine to the conserved J-encoded phenylalanine. Sequences without an unambiguous match to a single V gene segment were excluded from the earlier analysis of several hundred of the donors. In an earlier analysis of roughly 600 of the donors, a V segment was called functional when productive rearrangements were above 56.7%, and segregating when the standard deviation between donors exceeded 5%. A statistical classification framework was developed to diagnose cytomegalovirus status using the catalog of TCR beta chain sequences. In a later analysis, TCR nucleotide sequences were compared against IMGT/GENE-DB human TR gene sequences so that V and J genes could be assigned. In a later analysis, CDR3 sequences and most-parsimonious VDJ recombination scenarios were assigned using the TCRdist pipeline. In a later analysis, each TCR beta chain was defined by its CDR3 amino acid sequence together with its V-gene family, and reads lacking a unique V-gene family were excluded. A later analysis removed 550 to 700 highly shared, low-generation-probability nucleotide sequences to deal with suspected cross-contamination and a sequencing artifact. In a later analysis, a clonal expansion index was calculated for each public chain from normalized within-repertoire ranks of inferred template counts. A later analysis computed generation probabilities with a VDJ recombination model fitted to out-of-frame rearrangements, and checked the results against IGoR. In a later analysis, hypergeometric tests were used to score TCR-TCR, TCR-HLA and TCR-CMV co-occurrence, with a repertoire-size bias correction applied to TCR pairs. To estimate false discovery rates, a later analysis permuted the HLA or CMV assignments 20 times. In a later analysis, co-occurring TCRs were grouped using DBSCAN, with TCRdist sequence similarity added in when clustering inside HLA-allele-positive subsets. For co-occurrence clustering, repertoires with fewer than 30,000 or more than 120,000 public chains were excluded, along with roughly five repertoires with anomalous nucleotide sharing. The table was pulled from immuneACCESS by TCRdb, which kept in-frame rearrangements only. Such tables lose some clones; where checked, under half of the loss comes from unresolved V genes, and the rest has no known cause. Clonal size and the V and J genes are those of that table, whereas D and trimming came from the DNA. The sample includes about 200,000 clones, with about 83% observed a single time. 15% to 19% of the sample comes from the top ten.

This clone was observed once. Its binding antigen is unknown. No base-level quality is on record; no much larger clone is a single base apart. The chain joins TRBV12-5 to TRBJ1-1, with TRBD1 matching 8 junction bases. Sequenced input: PBMCs. The TCR was taken from a man aged 40-50 years in good health and CMV-seronegative. The CDR3 protein: CASGLPGQGTFF. The DNA is TGTGCTAGTGGTTTGCCAGGACAGGGAACTTTCTTT.